The rows below give T cell receptor beta chains drawn from one sample of a study of blood T cell repertoires in COVID-19. Repertoires were generated with immunoSEQ multiplex PCR, while TCRdb's copy carries only in-frame clones and drops some. Found here are 230,000 or so clones, roughly 88% of them singletons; the top ten hold over 2%. Sequenced input: PBMCs or T cells enriched from blood (not recorded which). These receptors were taken from a woman between 35 and 50 years old with acute COVID-19. The CDR3 runs from the conserved cysteine through the conserved F or W. Each record gives: clone size, D gene, J gene, V gene, CDR3 DNA, CDR3 protein. D genes are given only for firm matches. Where a row states a size, it is once, few, many or the class of an expanded clone; other rows omit it.

once | NA | TRBJ2-3 | TRBV24-1 | TGTGCCACCAGTCAAGCAGGGGGCACAGATACGCAGTATTTT | CATSQAGGTDTQYF
once | NA | TRBJ1-6 | TRBV2 | TGTGCCATCCGTATATTGGACAGTAATTCACCCCTCCACTTT | CAIRILDSNSPLHF
NA | TRBD2 | TRBJ2-5 | TRBV3-1/TRBV3-2 | TGTGCCAGCAGCCACCTGACTAGCGGGACGGATGAAGAGACCCAGTACTTC | CASSHLTSGTDEETQYF
NA | TRBD2 | TRBJ2-1 | TRBV11-2 | TGTGCCAGCAGCCCAGCGGGGGACTCCTACAATGAGCAGTTCTTC | CASSPAGDSYNEQFF
once | NA | TRBJ2-5 | TRBV7-2 | TGTGCCAGCAGCTTAGACAGTTGGACCCAGTACTTC | CASSLDSWTQYF
NA | NA | TRBJ1-5 | TRBV19 | TGTGCCAGTACTCGGGGAGGAAATCAGCCCCAGCATTTT | CASTRGGNQPQHF
NA | NA | TRBJ1-5 | TRBV3-1/TRBV3-2 | TGTGCCAGCAGCCAAGGCAGGGCCCGCAATCAGCCCCAGCATTTT | CASSQGRARNQPQHF
NA | TRBD2 | TRBJ2-7 | TRBV5-1 | TGCGCCAGTTATAGCGGGGTTAGCTCCTACGAGCAGTACTTC | CASYSGVSSYEQYF
NA | TRBD2 | TRBJ2-1 | TRBV5-1 | TGCGCCAGCAGCTTGGAAGCGGGGGTTTACAATGAGCAGTTCTTC | CASSLEAGVYNEQFF
NA | TRBD1 | TRBJ1-1 | TRBV6-1 | TGTGCCAGCAGTGAAACCCACAGGGGGCTGTTCAGCACTGAAGCTTTCTTT | CASSETHRGLFSTEAFF
NA | TRBD1 | TRBJ1-1 | TRBV7-2 | TGTGCCAGCAGCTTAGTTACTCGGGACAGGGGGTCGAACACTGAAGCTTTCTTT | CASSLVTRDRGSNTEAFF
once | TRBD2 | TRBJ2-5 | TRBV7-2 | TGTGCCAGCGGGACTAGCGGGAGGAGGGAGACCCAGTACTTC | CASGTSGRRETQYF